The rows below give T cell receptor beta chains drawn from one sample of a study of T-cell memory formation after mild COVID-19. TCRdb reprocessed the 5' RACE reads with MiXCR, giving one entry per CDR3 protein. The table has approximately 300,000 distinct CDR3 sequences, 15% seen once; the top ten hold roughly 20%. Sequencing input: PBMCs or a T cell subset sorted from them (not recorded which). Receptors were obtained from a young man who had mild COVID-19 (a few samples of this study predate the infection). Cell type and time point are not known. Each CDR3 is given with its conserved first and last residue. A D gene is named only where the DNA matches it firmly. Only part of the rows carry a size: once, few, many, or a class if the clone is expanded.

TRBJ2-3 NA NA TRBV4-3 TGCGTTAACAGCCAAGATAACTCGCCGGGGGATACGCAGTATTTT CVNSQDNSPGDTQYF
TRBJ2-5 NA many TRBV2 TGTGCCAGCAAGGGGAAATGGCTAGAGACCCAGTACTTC CASKGKWLETQYF
TRBJ1-3 NA NA TRBV30 TGTGCCTGGACAGGGTCTGGAAACACCATATATTTT CAWTGSGNTIYF
TRBJ2-7 NA many TRBV10-3 TGTGCCATCAGTGAGTCGGCGCAGGTCAGCTCCTACGAGCAGTACTTC CAISESAQVSSYEQYF
TRBJ2-7 TRBD1 few TRBV5-4 TGTGCCAGCAGCTTGTTTCCCAGGGGGCTGCCCTACGAGCAGTACTTC CASSLFPRGLPYEQYF
TRBJ2-3 NA few TRBV11-2 TGTGCCAGCAGCTTACGTCTAGCTGCAGATACGCAGTATTTT CASSLRLAADTQYF
TRBJ2-1 NA few TRBV6-5 TGTGCCAGCAGTCCCCTCCGGTGGGTCGGCAATGAGCAGTTCTTC CASSPLRWVGNEQFF
TRBJ2-3 NA NA TRBV6-1 TGTGCCAGCAGTGAGACCCTGAGAGTTTTCGGAAATACGCAGTATTTT CASSETLRVFGNTQYF
TRBJ2-7 NA few TRBV4-3 TGCGCCAGCAGCCAAGAGGGCATGAGGGACGAGCAGTACTTC CASSQEGMRDEQYF
TRBJ2-5 NA few TRBV6-5 TGTGCCAGCAGGGGCTCCCCGCTCCTGGAGACCCAGTACTTC CASRGSPLLETQYF